These 7 T cell receptor beta chains were all obtained from the same sample, sequenced in a study of blood T cell repertoires in COVID-19. Using immunoSEQ multiplex PCR, the repertoire was profiled, and TCRdb retains in-frame clones only, with some absent. In the table there are some 150,000 clones, around 84% of which are singletons. The sample taken for sequencing was peripheral blood. Receptors were obtained from a human donor in a cohort sampled during active COVID-19.

The CDR3 is CATRPEAPGEQYF. In DNA form, the CDR3 reads TGCGCCACCCGGCCGGAGGCGCCGGGGGAGCAGTACTTC. V usage is TRBV5-1 and J usage is TRBJ2-7; D is perhaps TRBD2 (5 bases). The CDR3 runs to 13 residues. V lost 9 bases to trimming and J lost 7 bases, with 20 bases between them. Germline CDR1 reads SGHRS; CDR2 reads YFSETQ.

This clone was seen just once. The chain employs TRBV28 and TRBJ1-4; 10 nucleotides line up with TRBD1. With V trimmed by 6 bases and J by 4 bases, 8 bases remained unmatched. The CDR3 spans 16 residues. Germline assignment: CDR1 MDHEN and CDR2 SYDVKM. CDR3: CASRSGTGVVNEKLFF. The CDR3 region has the DNA TGTGCCAGCAGATCCGGGACAGGGGTCGTTAATGAAAAACTGTTTTTT.

The chain has TRBV5-6 and TRBJ2-7, with TRBD1 as a possible D gene (6 bases). Germline CDR1 is SGHDT and CDR2 is YYEEEE. The V and J ends lost 0 bases and 4 bases respectively, with 11 bases between them. CDR3 length equals 14 residues. The CDR3 region has the DNA TGTGCCAGCAGCTTGGTTATAGGGGGATACGAGCAGTACTTC. Its protein is CASSLVIGGYEQYF.

The rearrangement links TRBV5-1 to TRBJ2-3; tentative D call: TRBD1 (5 bases). This CDR3 contains 14 residues. Germline values: CDR1 SGHRS, CDR2 YFSETQ. Trimming took off 2 bases at V and 0 bases at J, with 7 bases between the two ends. The CDR3 reads CASSLDSSTDTQYF. Here the CDR3 DNA reads TGCGCCAGCAGCTTAGACAGTAGCACAGATACGCAGTATTTT.

This chain connects TRBV14 to TRBJ1-1; D unclear. The CDR3 has 15 amino acids. Looked up from germline, CDR1 is SGHDN and CDR2 is FVKESK. The ends were cut back, 1 base at V and 4 bases at J, with 13 bases in the middle. For the CDR3, the DNA is TGTGCCAGCAGCCAAGTATGGGGAGGCGGCACTGAAGCTTTCTTT. Protein product: CASSQVWGGGTEAFF.

This clone occurred a few times. The chain combines TRBV7-6 with TRBJ1-3, with D possibly being TRBD1 (5 bases). This CDR3 has 14 amino acids. V shed 5 bases and J shed 5 bases, with 13 bases lying between them. Germline V gives CDR1 SGHVS, CDR2 FNYEAQ. The CDR3 DNA reads as TGTGCCAGCAGCCGCCAGGACAAGAGAAACACCATATATTTT. Protein product: CASSRQDKRNTIYF. The whole variable domain, remainder taken from reference TRBV7-6 and TRBJ1-3, is GAGVSQSPRYKVTKRGQDVALRCDPISGHVSLYWYRQALGQGPEFLTYFNYEAQQDKSGLPNDRFSAERPEGSISTLTIQRTEQRDSAMYRCASSRQDKRNTIYFGEGSWLTVV.

The V and J genes are TRBV19 and TRBJ2-2, with TRBD1 matching over 7 bases. Trimming cost V 4 bases and J 4 bases; bases outside gene matches: 3. Germline V gene data show CDR1 as LNHDA and CDR2 as SQIVND (reference sequence). The CDR3 is 14 residues long. The CDR3 nucleotides read TGTGCCAGTAGTACCCAGGGGGTCACCGGGGAGCTGTTTTTT. Translating gives CASSTQGVTGELFF.